A selection of T cell receptor beta chains follows, all from one sample in a study of blood T cell repertoires in COVID-19. TCRdb's copy holds only in-frame clones and misses some; the assay was immunoSEQ multiplex PCR. The sample records 400,000 or so clones, roughly 90% being singletons. Input material: peripheral blood. These receptors originate from a man between 18 and 35 years old with COVID-19, enrolled during active disease. Each CDR3 is given with its conserved first and last residue. A D gene is named only where the DNA matches it firmly. Clone size, where shown, is once, few, many, or a class for clones that have expanded.

cdr3_nt cdr3_aa v_call clone_size d_call j_call
TGTGCCAGCAGAAGAGGGGGCGCGGTCAACACTGAAGCTTTCTTT CASRRGGAVNTEAFF TRBV27 few TRBD1 TRBJ1-1
TGTGCCAGTAGTACCTCCGTCGGGAGTGACGGCTACACCTTC CASSTSVGSDGYTF TRBV19 . . TRBJ1-2
TGTGCCAGCAGTTTAAGTCCGAGCTCCTATAATTCACCCCTCCACTTT CASSLSPSSYNSPLHF TRBV27 . . TRBJ1-6
TGTGCCAGCAGTTGGGGCAGGGGGGATGGCTACACCTTC CASSWGRGDGYTF TRBV12-3/TRBV12-4 . TRBD1 TRBJ1-2
TGCGCCAGCAGTGAAAGCCTGCGAGCCGGGGAGCTGTTTTTT CASSESLRAGELFF TRBV10-1 . . TRBJ2-2
TGTGCCAGTAGGGGGGGGACACGCACAGATACGCAGTATTTT CASRGGTRTDTQYF TRBV19 . . TRBJ2-3
TGCGCCAGCAGCCCATTCGGGACGGGACAGGGGGTATATGGCTACACCTTC CASSPFGTGQGVYGYTF TRBV4-1 . TRBD1 TRBJ1-2
TGTGCCATCAGTGAGTCGACAGGATACAATGAGCAGTTCTTC CAISESTGYNEQFF TRBV10-3 . . TRBJ2-1
TGTGCCAGCAGTTGGGCTAAAGCGGGATACGAGCAGTACTTC CASSWAKAGYEQYF TRBV27 . TRBD2 TRBJ2-7
TGTGCCAGCAGCTGGAGACTAGCGGGGCAAGAGACCCAGTACTTC CASSWRLAGQETQYF TRBV5-5 . TRBD2 TRBJ2-5
TGTGCCAGTAATGACAGGTACTATAGCAATCAGCCCCAGCATTTT CASNDRYYSNQPQHF TRBV19 . . TRBJ1-5
TGTGCCAGCAGCACCCGACAGGGGATGAGTGAAAAACTGTTTTTT CASSTRQGMSEKLFF TRBV7-9 . TRBD1 TRBJ1-4
TGTGCCAGCAGTTTCAGGGGGTACGGCTACACCTTC CASSFRGYGYTF TRBV12-3/TRBV12-4 . TRBD1 TRBJ1-2
TGTGCCAGCAGAGCGACAGGGGTGAAACAGCCCCAGCATTTT CASRATGVKQPQHF TRBV6-5 . TRBD1 TRBJ1-5
TGCGCCAGCAGCACAGGGGTTTCTGGGGCCAACGTCCTGACTTTC CASSTGVSGANVLTF TRBV5-1 . TRBD1 TRBJ2-6
TGCGCCAGCAGCTTGGGCAGGGGGGATACGCAGTATTTT CASSLGRGDTQYF TRBV5-1 . TRBD1 TRBJ2-3
TGTGCCAGCGGGGGACAGAATAACTATGGCTACACCTTC CASGGQNNYGYTF TRBV5-4 . TRBD1 TRBJ1-2
TGTGCCACCAGTGATGCGGGCGGGGTTAGCACAGATACGCAGTATTTT CATSDAGGVSTDTQYF TRBV24-1 . . TRBJ2-3
TGTGCCACCAGCAGAGGCGGGACAGGTCGTGAAAAACTGTTTTTT CATSRGGTGREKLFF TRBV15 . TRBD1 TRBJ1-4
TGCAGCGTCGCTATGGGACAGGGAGGCTATGGCTACACCTTC CSVAMGQGGYGYTF TRBV29-1 . TRBD1 TRBJ1-2
TGTGCCAGCTCACCAGATATAGCGGGAGGGACAGATACGCAGTATTTT CASSPDIAGGTDTQYF TRBV18 . TRBD2 TRBJ2-3
TGTGCCAGCAGCCAAGAGCGAGCGGGAGGCTACGAGCAGTACTTC CASSQERAGGYEQYF TRBV3-1/TRBV3-2 . TRBD2 TRBJ2-7
TGTGCCAGTAGTTTTTCCAGGGGCAATCAGCCCCAGCATTTT CASSFSRGNQPQHF TRBV19 . . TRBJ1-5
TGTGCCAGCAGTCCTACGCGGGTTTTGGTCTCCGAGCAGTACTTC CASSPTRVLVSEQYF TRBV6-5 . . TRBJ2-7
TGTGCCAGCAGCTCCCTTTCCTACGAGCAGTACTTC CASSSLSYEQYF TRBV7-9 . . TRBJ2-7
TGTGCCAGCAGCCTTGGCTACAGGCGCTCCAATGAAAAACTGTTTTTT CASSLGYRRSNEKLFF TRBV3-1/TRBV3-2 . . TRBJ1-4
TGTGCCAGCAGTGAACATCCGGGACAGAGGAACACTGAAGCTTTCTTT CASSEHPGQRNTEAFF TRBV6-1 . TRBD1 TRBJ1-1
TGTGCCAGCAGCCAACATGCGGGAGGTAAAGATACGCAGTATTTT CASSQHAGGKDTQYF TRBV14 . TRBD2 TRBJ2-3
TGTGCCACCAGTGACTGGGGTGGTAGGGGCAATGAGCAGTTCTTC CATSDWGGRGNEQFF TRBV24-1 . . TRBJ2-1
TGTGCCAGTCACGTCGGGGGGGGCTGGTACAATGAGCAGTTCTTC CASHVGGGWYNEQFF TRBV6-5 . TRBD2 TRBJ2-1
TGTGCCAGCAGCTTAGGACTAGCAATCGGGACAGATACGCAGTATTTT CASSLGLAIGTDTQYF TRBV7-9 . TRBD2 TRBJ2-3
TGCAGCGTTGGCGGGGCTGCTGAAGCTTTCTTT CSVGGAAEAFF TRBV29-1 . . TRBJ1-1
TGTGCCAGCAGAGTTCAGGGGTATATTAATTCACCCCTCCACTTT CASRVQGYINSPLHF TRBV2 . . TRBJ1-6
TGCGCCAGCAGCTTGGACTACTACGAGCAGTACTTC CASSLDYYEQYF TRBV5-1 once . TRBJ2-7
TGTGCCAGCAGCCGGGGACAGGGGAAGGTAGAAGGCTACACCTTC CASSRGQGKVEGYTF TRBV2 . TRBD1 TRBJ1-2
TGTGCCAGCAGCGATGACAGGTCAAATCAGCCCCAGCATTTT CASSDDRSNQPQHF TRBV7-2 . . TRBJ1-5
TGTGCCAGTAGCCCGACCGGGACAGGGGTAATGAGCAATCAGCCCCAGCATTTT CASSPTGTGVMSNQPQHF TRBV19 . TRBD1 TRBJ1-5
TGTGCCAGTATCGCGGGTACCTATCAGCCCCAGCATTTT CASIAGTYQPQHF TRBV19 . . TRBJ1-5
TGTGCCAGCAGCCGCGACAGGGGTCGGACTGAAGCTTTCTTT CASSRDRGRTEAFF TRBV27 . TRBD1 TRBJ1-1
TGCGCCAGCAGTTCGGACAGGGGCTCCTACGAGCAGTACTTC CASSSDRGSYEQYF TRBV5-1 . TRBD1 TRBJ2-7
TGTGCCAGCACCAATCAAGGGACAGACGAGCAGTACTTC CASTNQGTDEQYF TRBV6-5 . TRBD1 TRBJ2-7
TGTGCCAGTAGTCCCGGACAGGGTGCCATGAACACTGAAGCTTTCTTT CASSPGQGAMNTEAFF TRBV19 . TRBD1 TRBJ1-1
TGTGCCAGCAGCCGACATGCGGGAACAGGTTTCGGTGAAAAACTGTTTTTT CASSRHAGTGFGEKLFF TRBV7-9 . . TRBJ1-4
TGTGCCAGCAGCCAGATGACTAGCGGGAGGTCCGGGGAGCTGTTTTTT CASSQMTSGRSGELFF TRBV3-1/TRBV3-2 . TRBD2 TRBJ2-2
TGTGCCAGCAGCTTAGGACACGGGGACTACGAGCAGTACTTC CASSLGHGDYEQYF TRBV7-9 . . TRBJ2-7
TGTGCCAGCAGCCAGGAGGCCGGCTATGGCTACACCTTC CASSQEAGYGYTF TRBV3-1/TRBV3-2 . . TRBJ1-2
TGTGCCAGCAGTTACCGGGCAGGGCTCTTGTTTTTT CASSYRAGLLFF TRBV6-2/TRBV6-3 once . TRBJ1-4
TGTGCCAGCAGCTTAAACCGGAGGATCTCCATTTCCTACGAGCAGTACTTC CASSLNRRISISYEQYF TRBV7-9 . . TRBJ2-7
TGTGCCAGCGAAACTGTCCGCACAGATACGCAGTATTTT CASETVRTDTQYF TRBV7-9 . . TRBJ2-3
TGTGCCAGCAGTCTGACTTCCGCCTACAATGAGCAGTTCTTC CASSLTSAYNEQFF TRBV27 . . TRBJ2-1
TGCGCCAGCAGCTTGGATTCAGGGGGCGGGTCACCCCTCCACTTT CASSLDSGGGSPLHF TRBV5-1 few TRBD1 TRBJ1-6
TGTGCCAGCTCACCAGATTCGGGACTGCTCTATGGCTACACCTTC CASSPDSGLLYGYTF TRBV18 . . TRBJ1-2
TGTGCCAGCAGGAAACGGGCCTTATGGGGCAGCTACACCTTC CASRKRALWGSYTF TRBV27 . . TRBJ1-2
TGTGCCTGGAGCTCTTACTATGGCTACACCTTC CAWSSYYGYTF TRBV30 . . TRBJ1-2